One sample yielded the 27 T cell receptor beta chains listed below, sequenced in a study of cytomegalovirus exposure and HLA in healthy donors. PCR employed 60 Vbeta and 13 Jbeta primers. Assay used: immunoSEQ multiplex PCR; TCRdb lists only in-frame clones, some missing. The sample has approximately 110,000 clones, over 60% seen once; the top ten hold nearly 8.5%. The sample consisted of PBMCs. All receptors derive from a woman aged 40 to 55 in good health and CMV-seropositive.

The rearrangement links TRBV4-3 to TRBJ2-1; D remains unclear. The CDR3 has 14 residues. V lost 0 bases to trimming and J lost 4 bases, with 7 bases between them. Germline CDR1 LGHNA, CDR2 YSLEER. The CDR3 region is CASSQDNSYNEQFF. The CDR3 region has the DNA TGCGCCAGCAGCCAAGATAACAGTTACAATGAGCAGTTCTTC.

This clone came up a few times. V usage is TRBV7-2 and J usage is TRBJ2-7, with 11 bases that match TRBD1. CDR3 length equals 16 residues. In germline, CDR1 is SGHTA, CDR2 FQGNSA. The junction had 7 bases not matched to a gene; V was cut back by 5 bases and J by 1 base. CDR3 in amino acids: CASSQKGQGGSYEQYF. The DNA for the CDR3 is TGTGCCAGCAGCCAGAAGGGACAGGGGGGGTCCTACGAGCAGTACTTC. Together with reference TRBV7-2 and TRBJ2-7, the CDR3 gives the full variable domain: GAGVSQSPSNKVTEKGKDVELRCDPISGHTALYWYRQSLGQGLEFLIYFQGNSAPDKSGLPSDRFSAERTGGSVSTLTIQRTQQEDSAVYLCASSQKGQGGSYEQYFGPGTRLTVT.

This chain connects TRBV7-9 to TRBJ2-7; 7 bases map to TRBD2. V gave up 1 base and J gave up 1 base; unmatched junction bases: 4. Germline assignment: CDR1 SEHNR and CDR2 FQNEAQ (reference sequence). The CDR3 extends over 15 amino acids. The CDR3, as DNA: TGTGCCAGCAGCTTAGACCGCGGGGGATCCTACGAGCAGTACTTC. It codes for CASSLDRGGSYEQYF.

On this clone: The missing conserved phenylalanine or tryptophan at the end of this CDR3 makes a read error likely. The CDR3 coding sequence is TGTGCCAGCAGCTCGGGAGTGACAGCGAACACTGAAGCTTTCGTT. As protein: CASSSGVTANTEAFV. The rearrangement links TRBV5-4 to TRBJ1-1; D is perhaps TRBD1 (5 bases). Trimming took off 3 bases at V and 1 base at J, with 13 bases between the two ends. The CDR3 sequence is 15 residues long. Germline V gene data show CDR1 as SGHNT and CDR2 as YYREEE (reference sequence).

The CDR3: CASSLSLGENTEAFF. The CDR3 nucleotides read TGTGCCAGCAGCTTATCATTAGGAGAGAACACTGAAGCTTTCTTT. The chain carries TRBV11-2 and TRBJ1-1; no clear D gene. CDR1 is SGHAT and CDR2 is FQNNGV in the germline V gene. V was cut by 2 bases and J by 1 base, with 11 bases left in between. The CDR3 is 15 amino acids. Full variable domain (remainder filled in from reference TRBV11-2 and TRBJ1-1): EAGVAQSPRYKIIEKRQSVAFWCNPISGHATLYWYQQILGQGPKLLIQFQNNGVVDDSQLPKDRFSAERLKGVDSTLKIQPAKLEDSAVYLCASSLSLGENTEAFFGQGTRLTVV.

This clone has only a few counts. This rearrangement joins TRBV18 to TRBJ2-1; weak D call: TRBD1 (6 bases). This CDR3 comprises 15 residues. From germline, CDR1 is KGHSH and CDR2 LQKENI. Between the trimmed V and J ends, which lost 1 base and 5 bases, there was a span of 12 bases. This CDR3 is CASSPLQQGDNEQFF. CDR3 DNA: TGTGCCAGCTCACCACTTCAACAGGGAGACAATGAGCAGTTCTTC.

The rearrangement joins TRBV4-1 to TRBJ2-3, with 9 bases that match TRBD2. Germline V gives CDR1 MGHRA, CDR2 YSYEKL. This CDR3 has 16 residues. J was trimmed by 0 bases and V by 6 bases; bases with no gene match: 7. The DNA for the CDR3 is TGCGCCAGCAGACCGGGACTAGCAGAAAGCACAGATACGCAGTATTTT. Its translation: CASRPGLAESTDTQYF.

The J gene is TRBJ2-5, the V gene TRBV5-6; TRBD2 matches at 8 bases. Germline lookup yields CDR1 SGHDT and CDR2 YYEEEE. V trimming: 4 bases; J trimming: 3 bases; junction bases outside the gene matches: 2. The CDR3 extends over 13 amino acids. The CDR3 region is CASSGTRKETQYF. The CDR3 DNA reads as TGTGCCAGCAGCGGGACTAGAAAAGAGACCCAGTACTTC.

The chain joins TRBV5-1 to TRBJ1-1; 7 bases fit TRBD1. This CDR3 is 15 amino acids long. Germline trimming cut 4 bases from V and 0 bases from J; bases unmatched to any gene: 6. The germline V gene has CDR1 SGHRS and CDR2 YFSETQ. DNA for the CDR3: TGCGCCAGCAGCCGGGACAGAACCCTGAACACTGAAGCTTTCTTT. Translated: CASSRDRTLNTEAFF.

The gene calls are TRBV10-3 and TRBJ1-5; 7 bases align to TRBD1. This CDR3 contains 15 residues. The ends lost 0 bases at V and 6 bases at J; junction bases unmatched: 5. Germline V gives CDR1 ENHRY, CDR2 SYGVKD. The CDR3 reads CAISESDRAGQPQHF. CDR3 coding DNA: TGTGCCATCAGTGAGTCCGACAGGGCTGGTCAGCCCCAGCATTTT.

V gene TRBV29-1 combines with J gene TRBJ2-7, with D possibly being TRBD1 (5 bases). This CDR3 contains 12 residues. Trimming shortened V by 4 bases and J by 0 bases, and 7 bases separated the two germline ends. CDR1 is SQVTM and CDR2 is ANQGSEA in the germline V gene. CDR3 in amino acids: CSVVQGSYEQYV. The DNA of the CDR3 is TGCAGCGTTGTCCAGGGCTCCTACGAGCAGTACGTC.

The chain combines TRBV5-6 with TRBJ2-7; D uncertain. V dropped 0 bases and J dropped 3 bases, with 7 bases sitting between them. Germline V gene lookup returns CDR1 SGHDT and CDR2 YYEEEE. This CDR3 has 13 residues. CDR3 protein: CASSLGRFYEQYF. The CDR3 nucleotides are TGTGCCAGCAGCTTGGGCAGGTTCTACGAGCAGTACTTC.

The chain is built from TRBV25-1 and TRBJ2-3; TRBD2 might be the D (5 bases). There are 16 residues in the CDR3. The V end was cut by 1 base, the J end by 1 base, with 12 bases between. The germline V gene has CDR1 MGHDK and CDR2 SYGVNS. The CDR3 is CASSEWESRGTDTQYF. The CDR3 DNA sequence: TGTGCCAGCAGTGAATGGGAGAGTCGGGGCACAGATACGCAGTATTTT.

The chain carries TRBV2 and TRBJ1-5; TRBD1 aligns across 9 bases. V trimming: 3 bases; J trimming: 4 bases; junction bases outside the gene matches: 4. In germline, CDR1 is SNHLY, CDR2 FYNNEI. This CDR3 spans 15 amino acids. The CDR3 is CASSEDRGANQPQHF. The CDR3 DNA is TGTGCCAGCAGTGAGGACAGGGGAGCGAATCAGCCCCAGCATTTT.

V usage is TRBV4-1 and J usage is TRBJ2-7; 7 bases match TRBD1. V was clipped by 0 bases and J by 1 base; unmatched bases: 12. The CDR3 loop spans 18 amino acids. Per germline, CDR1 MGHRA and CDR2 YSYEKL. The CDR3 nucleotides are TGCGCCAGCAGCCAAGATAAGGGACAGCCCTTTGCTTCCTACGAGCAGTACTTC. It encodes CASSQDKGQPFASYEQYF.

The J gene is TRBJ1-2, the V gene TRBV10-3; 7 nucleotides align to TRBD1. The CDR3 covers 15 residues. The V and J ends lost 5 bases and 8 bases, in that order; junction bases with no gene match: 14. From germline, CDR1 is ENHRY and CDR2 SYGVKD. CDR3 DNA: TGTGCCATCAGTCAATACACTACCGGGACAGAAGGCTACACCTTC. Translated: CAISQYTTGTEGYTF.

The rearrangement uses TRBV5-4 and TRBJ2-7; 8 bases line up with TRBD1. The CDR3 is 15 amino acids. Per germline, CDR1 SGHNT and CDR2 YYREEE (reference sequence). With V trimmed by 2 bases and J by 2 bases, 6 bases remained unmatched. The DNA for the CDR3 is TGTGCCAGCAGCTTACAGGGGGACAGAGCCTACGAGCAGTACTTC. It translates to CASSLQGDRAYEQYF.

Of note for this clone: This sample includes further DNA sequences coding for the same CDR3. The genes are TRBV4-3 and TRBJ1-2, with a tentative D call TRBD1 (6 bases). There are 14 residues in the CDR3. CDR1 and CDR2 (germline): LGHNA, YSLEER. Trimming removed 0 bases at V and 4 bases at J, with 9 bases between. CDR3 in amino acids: CASSQDQGGYGYTF. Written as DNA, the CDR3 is TGCGCCAGCAGCCAAGATCAAGGGGGCTATGGCTACACCTTC.

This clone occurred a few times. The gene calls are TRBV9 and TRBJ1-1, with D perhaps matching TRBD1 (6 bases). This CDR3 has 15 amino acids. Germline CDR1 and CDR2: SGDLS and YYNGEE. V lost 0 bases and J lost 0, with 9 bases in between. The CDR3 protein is CASSVDTGMNTEAFF. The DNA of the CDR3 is TGTGCCAGCAGCGTAGATACAGGGATGAACACTGAAGCTTTCTTT.

The CDR3 reads CASSLEGGTQYF. The DNA of the CDR3 is TGTGCCAGCAGCTTAGAGGGGGGGACCCAGTACTTC. The chain joins TRBV11-2 to TRBJ2-5; a possible D gene is TRBD2 (6 bases). Per germline, CDR1 SGHAT and CDR2 FQNNGV. Trimming took 0 bases from V and 7 from J, leaving 6 bases between them. CDR3 length: 12 amino acids.

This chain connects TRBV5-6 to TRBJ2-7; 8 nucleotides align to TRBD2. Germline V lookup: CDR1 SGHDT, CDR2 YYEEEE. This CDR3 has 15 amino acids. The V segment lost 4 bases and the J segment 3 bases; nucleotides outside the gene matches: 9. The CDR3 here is CASSRGGKKGYEQYF. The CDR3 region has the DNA TGTGCCAGCAGCCGGGGGGGGAAGAAAGGCTACGAGCAGTACTTC.

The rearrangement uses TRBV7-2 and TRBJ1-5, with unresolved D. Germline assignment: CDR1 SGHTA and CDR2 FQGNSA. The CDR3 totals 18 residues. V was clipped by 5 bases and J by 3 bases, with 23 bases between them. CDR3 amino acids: CASSLRPTGNEINQPQHF. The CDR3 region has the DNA TGTGCCAGCAGCCTACGCCCGACGGGGAATGAAATCAATCAGCCCCAGCATTTT.

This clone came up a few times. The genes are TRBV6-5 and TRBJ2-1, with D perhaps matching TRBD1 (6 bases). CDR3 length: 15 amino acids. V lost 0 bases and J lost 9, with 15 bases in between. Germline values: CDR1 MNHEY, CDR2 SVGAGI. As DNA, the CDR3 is TGTGCCAGCAGTTACTCAGGACAGATGCTGGGTGAGCAGTTCTTC. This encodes CASSYSGQMLGEQFF.

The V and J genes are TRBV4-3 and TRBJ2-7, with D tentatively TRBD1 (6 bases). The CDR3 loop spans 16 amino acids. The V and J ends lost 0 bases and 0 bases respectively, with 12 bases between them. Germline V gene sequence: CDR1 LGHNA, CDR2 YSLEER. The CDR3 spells CASSQDLGDNSYEQYF. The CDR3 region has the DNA TGCGCCAGCAGCCAAGATCTTGGGGACAACTCCTACGAGCAGTACTTC.

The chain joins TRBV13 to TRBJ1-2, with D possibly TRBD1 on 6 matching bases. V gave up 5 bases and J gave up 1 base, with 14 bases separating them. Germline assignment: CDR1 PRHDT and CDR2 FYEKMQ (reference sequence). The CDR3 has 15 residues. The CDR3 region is CASSLGADSNYGYTF. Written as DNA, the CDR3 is TGTGCCAGCAGCCTCGGGGCGGACAGTAACTATGGCTACACCTTC. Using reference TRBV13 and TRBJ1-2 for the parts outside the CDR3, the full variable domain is AAGVIQSPRHLIKEKRETATLKCYPIPRHDTVYWYQQGPGQDPQFLISFYEKMQSDKGSIPDRFSAQQFSDYHSELNMSSLELGDSALYFCASSLGADSNYGYTFGSGTRLTVV.

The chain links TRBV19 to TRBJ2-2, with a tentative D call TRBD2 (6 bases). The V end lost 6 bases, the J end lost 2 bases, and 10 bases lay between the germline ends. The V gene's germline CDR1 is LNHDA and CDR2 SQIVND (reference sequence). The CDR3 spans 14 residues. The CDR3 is CASSTGLNTGELFF. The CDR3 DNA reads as TGTGCCAGTAGCACGGGACTCAACACCGGGGAGCTGTTTTTT.

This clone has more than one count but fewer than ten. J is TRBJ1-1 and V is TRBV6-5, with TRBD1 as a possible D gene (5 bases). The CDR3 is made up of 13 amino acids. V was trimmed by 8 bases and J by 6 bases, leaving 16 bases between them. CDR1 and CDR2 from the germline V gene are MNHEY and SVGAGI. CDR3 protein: CASGTGGKPEAFF. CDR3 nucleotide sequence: TGTGCCAGCGGTACTGGGGGGAAACCTGAAGCTTTCTTT.